This is a list of T cell receptor beta chains from one sample in a study of spatial heterogeneity in lung cancer. TCRdb used MiXCR to reprocess the 5' RACE reads, holding one entry per CDR3 protein. The sample has about 9,600 distinct CDR3 sequences; 5% to 6.5% are singletons. The sample in question was lung tumor tissue, obtained at surgery. The source of these receptors is a male donor with early-stage non-small cell lung cancer. The CDR3 runs from the conserved cysteine through the conserved F or W. The D gene is left open where the match is weak. Not every row has a clone size; where given, it reads once, few, many or a size class.

d_gene	v_gene	abundance	j_gene	CDR3nt	CDR3aa
.	TRBV6-4	.	TRBJ1-5	TGTGCCAGCAGCTCACCGGGACGGCTCAATCAGCCCCAGCATTTT	CASSSPGRLNQPQHF
.	TRBV30	.	TRBJ2-5	TGTGCCTGGAGTGTACTAGGGGGGGGGGAGACCCAGTACTTC	CAWSVLGGGETQYF
TRBD2	TRBV10-3	many	TRBJ2-3	TGTGCCATCAGTGAGAGAAAGGGAGGGGATACGCAGTATTTT	CAISERKGGDTQYF
.	TRBV7-9	many	TRBJ1-4	TGTGCCAGCAGCTTCTGGGACATCAGGCTGGAAAAACTGTTTTTT	CASSFWDIRLEKLFF
.	TRBV19	many	TRBJ2-6	TGTGCCAGTAGTCTCGGGACTCTAGGGGCCAACGTCCTGACTTTC	CASSLGTLGANVLTF
.	TRBV7-9	few	TRBJ2-3	TGTGCCAGCAGCCGCGGGGTACAAGATACGCAGTATTTT	CASSRGVQDTQYF
TRBD1	TRBV7-9	many	TRBJ1-5	TGTGCCAGCAGCCTACAGGGGAGCAATCAGCCCCAGCATTTT	CASSLQGSNQPQHF
.	TRBV28	medium-sized	TRBJ2-2	TGTGCCAGCCTCGTGTCGAACACCGGGGAGCTGTTTTTT	CASLVSNTGELFF
.	TRBV5-1	few	TRBJ1-1	TGCGCCAGCAGCTTGAGGGGGAAAAGCTTGAACACTGAAGCTTTCTTT	CASSLRGKSLNTEAFF
.	TRBV4-1	few	TRBJ1-1	TGCGCCAGCAGCCTCTCTCAAACGGCCCACTCTGAAGCTTTCTTT	CASSLSQTAHSEAFF
.	TRBV7-9	many	TRBJ2-7	TGTGCCAGCAGCCCCGAGGCAGGTAGACGAGAGCAGTACTTC	CASSPEAGRREQYF
.	TRBV6-2/TRBV6-3	many	TRBJ2-2	TGTGCCAGCAGTTACCGGGCGAACACCGGGGAGCTGTTTTTT	CASSYRANTGELFF
TRBD1	TRBV2	many	TRBJ1-2	TGTGCCAGCAGTAGACAGGGGAACTATGGCTACACCTTC	CASSRQGNYGYTF
.	TRBV5-4	many	TRBJ1-1	TGTGCCAGCAGCTTGGCCTGGGGGGCTGGCGGCACTGAAGCTTTCTTT	CASSLAWGAGGTEAFF
TRBD1	TRBV7-6	.	TRBJ2-3	TGTGCCAGCAGCCTAACGCCCCGACAGGGGAGCACAGATACGCAGTATTTT	CASSLTPRQGSTDTQYF
.	TRBV20-1	.	TRBJ2-7	TGCAGTGCTAGAGGAATACTATCCCCCTACGAGCAGTACTTC	CSARGILSPYEQYF
.	TRBV30	many	TRBJ2-3	TGTGCCTGGAGTCTTGCTAGGGCCTACCCAGATACGCAGTATTTT	CAWSLARAYPDTQYF